What follows describes a single T cell receptor beta chain. Its antigen remains unidentified. Using its own MiXCR run on the RT-PCR reads, TCRdb lists one record per CDR3 protein. The sample has more than 150,000 distinct CDR3 sequences; around 10% are singletons. The entry originates in a study of response to subunit inactivated influenza vaccine. Points from the study as a whole: With each seasonal influenza vaccination, the authors suggested, few new T cells are recruited.

The V and J ends lost 4 bases and 5 bases respectively, with 22 bases between them. This CDR3 is built from 17 residues. CDR1 SGDLS and CDR2 YYNGEE come from the germline V gene. The starting material was CD8+ T cells sorted from PBMCs, obtained roughly 24 months after vaccination. This chain connects TRBV9 to TRBJ1-5, with a weak D call TRBD1 (6 bases). The sequence was collected from a man between 50 and 75 years old who received an inactivated influenza vaccine. CDR3 DNA: TGTGCCAGCAGCCACTCGGGACACCTAGGCGACGATCAGCCCCAGCATTTT. Translation gives CASSHSGHLGDDQPQHF. Full variable domain (rest looked up from reference TRBV9 and TRBJ1-5): DSGVTQTPKHLITATGQRVTLRCSPRSGDLSVYWYQQSLDQGLQFLIQYYNGEERAKGNILERFSAQQFPDLHSELNLSSLELGDSALYFCASSHSGHLGDDQPQHFGDGTRLSIL.